The rows below give T cell receptor beta chains drawn from one sample of a study of blood T cells in healthy people across ages. MiXCR was run by TCRdb on the 5' RACE reads, yielding one entry per CDR3 protein. The sample lists about 560,000 distinct CDR3 sequences; 25% to 35% were seen once. This sample was shared with a second study, whose subject was T cells of mothers and their children.

Material for sequencing was blood. These receptor sequences come from a boy aged 2 to 10 in good health. The CDR3 runs from the conserved cysteine through the conserved F or W. Fields, in order: CDR3 DNA, CDR3 protein, clone size, V gene, J gene, D gene. The D gene is left open where the match is weak. Only part of the rows carry a size: once, few, many, or a class if the clone is expanded.

TGCGCCAGCAGCGCGACAGGGATAGACTCCTATAATTCACCCCTCCACTTT,CASSATGIDSYNSPLHF,few,TRBV5-1,TRBJ1-6,TRBD1
TGTGCCAGCAGTGAAGCGGGGGGGAACATTCAGTACTTC,CASSEAGGNIQYF,.,TRBV25-1,TRBJ2-4,TRBD2
TGTGCCAGCAGCCGGGACAGGCGATTCTACGAGCAGTACTTC,CASSRDRRFYEQYF,few,TRBV2,TRBJ2-7,TRBD1
TGCAGTGCTAGTTTAGCGGGAGTGTTAGGCGAGCAGTACTTC,CSASLAGVLGEQYF,.,TRBV20-1,TRBJ2-7,TRBD2
TGTGCCAGCAGTCGGGATTTAAGCCTCCGGGAGCTGTTTTTT,CASSRDLSLRELFF,.,TRBV6-2/TRBV6-3,TRBJ2-2,.
TGCGCCAGCAGCCAAGGCGGACTAGCGGGAGGGACGGAGACCCAGTACTTC,CASSQGGLAGGTETQYF,.,TRBV4-1,TRBJ2-5,TRBD2
TGCAGTGCTAGAGAAGCGGGAGGTATCGAGCAGTACTTC,CSAREAGGIEQYF,few,TRBV20-1,TRBJ2-7,TRBD2
TGTGCCAGCAGCCTTGCCAGAAACAATGAGCAGTTCTTC,CASSLARNNEQFF,.,TRBV7-9,TRBJ2-1,.
TGCAGTGCTAGTCCAGCGGGGGTGGCCGGGGAGCTGTTTTTT,CSASPAGVAGELFF,few,TRBV20-1,TRBJ2-2,TRBD2
TGTGCCAGCAGAGCGGACCTTATCTCTGGGGCCAACGTCCTGACTTTC,CASRADLISGANVLTF,few,TRBV6-2/TRBV6-3,TRBJ2-6,.
TGTGCCAGCAGTTTGGGTTGGCAGCGGGTCACAGATACGCAGTATTTT,CASSLGWQRVTDTQYF,.,TRBV27,TRBJ2-3,.
TGCGCCAGCAGTGGCAGCCAAGAGACCCAGTACTTC,CASSGSQETQYF,many,TRBV10-2,TRBJ2-5,.
TGTGCCACCAGCAAACCCCCCAATGAGCAGTTCTTC,CATSKPPNEQFF,few,TRBV15,TRBJ2-1,.
TGCGCCAGCAGTGAACTAGCGGGATTCCTATCCTACGAGCAGTACTTC,CASSELAGFLSYEQYF,.,TRBV10-2,TRBJ2-7,TRBD2
TGCAGTGCTAGAAGGGCCCGGGCCTGGGGAGGGGAGACCCAGTACTTC,CSARRARAWGGETQYF,few,TRBV20-1,TRBJ2-5,TRBD2
TGTGCCACCAGCAGAGAGGCATCCACAAACATTCAGTACTTC,CATSREASTNIQYF,.,TRBV15,TRBJ2-4,.
TGTGCCAGCGCTCGAGGGTTCTCCTACAATGAGCAGTTCTTC,CASARGFSYNEQFF,.,TRBV6-1,TRBJ2-1,.
TGTGCCAGCAGCCGCAGCCTCCTGGTGACTAATGAAAAACTGTTTTTT,CASSRSLLVTNEKLFF,.,TRBV7-9,TRBJ1-4,.
TGTGCCAGCAGCCCCGAAGACAGAAACAGGGGCTACACCTTC,CASSPEDRNRGYTF,.,TRBV3-1,TRBJ1-2,.
TGCGCCAGCAGCACCGGGACCACTACCACCGGGGAGCTGTTTTTT,CASSTGTTTTGELFF,few,TRBV5-1,TRBJ2-2,.